What follows are 23 T cell receptor beta chains derived from one specimen sequenced in a study of cytomegalovirus exposure and HLA in healthy donors. The PCR used 60 Vbeta and 13 Jbeta primers. Profiling relied on immunoSEQ multiplex PCR, and the TCRdb table lists in-frame clones only, not all of them. Among more than 85,000 clones, about four fifths were seen once, and the ten largest hold under 1.5%. The material sequenced was PBMCs. The receptors here all came from a man aged 30 to 45 in good health and CMV-seronegative.

The rearrangement uses TRBV30 and TRBJ2-1; TRBD2 aligns across 13 bases. The junction had 8 bases not matched to a gene; V was cut back by 8 bases and J by 7 bases. From germline, CDR1 is GTSNPN and CDR2 SVGIG (reference sequence). This CDR3 region has 14 residues. The CDR3 region has the DNA TGTGCCAGATCCCCGGGACTAGCGGGAAATGAGCAGTTCTTC. Protein sequence: CARSPGLAGNEQFF.

The chain combines TRBV2 with TRBJ1-2; D perhaps matches TRBD1 (5 bases). V lost 7 bases, J lost 4 bases, and 16 bases lay in between. The CDR3 runs to 14 residues. Per germline, CDR1 SNHLY and CDR2 FYNNEI. The CDR3 DNA sequence: TGTGCCAGCAAGTCGGGGGGAGTGGGCTATGGCTACACCTTC. Residues: CASKSGGVGYGYTF. Full variable domain (rest looked up from reference TRBV2 and TRBJ1-2): EPEVTQTPSHQVTQMGQEVILRCVPISNHLYFYWYRQILGQKVEFLVSFYNNEISEKSEIFDDQFSVERPDGSNFTLKIRSTKLEDSAMYFCASKSGGVGYGYTFGSGTRLTVV.

The V gene is TRBV9, the J gene TRBJ2-1; possibly TRBD2 for D (5 bases). Per the germline V gene, CDR1 is SGDLS and CDR2 is YYNGEE. V was shortened by 2 bases and J by 3 bases, with 15 bases between the two germline ends. The CDR3 covers 16 residues. The CDR3: CASSVWSGELYNEQFF. As DNA, the CDR3 is TGTGCCAGCAGCGTTTGGTCCGGGGAGCTCTACAATGAGCAGTTCTTC.

Turning to this clone: The DNA is omitted, as the CDR3 cannot be located on it reliably, and the CDR3 follows TCRdb's listing. The V call is TRBV27, the J call TRBJ2-7; the DNA was not compared with TRBD1, the D call given in the table. CDR1 and CDR2 from the germline V gene are MNHEY and SMNVEV (reference sequence). The CDR3 is 14 amino acids long, termini counted. This CDR3 is CASSSSDISYEQYF.

This clone has only a few counts. The chain recombines TRBV7-6 with TRBJ2-7, with D unclear. Trimming stripped 1 base from V and 6 bases from J, with 4 bases between. Germline values: CDR1 SGHVS, CDR2 FNYEAQ. The CDR3 contains 11 residues. The CDR3 bases are TGTGCCAGCAGCTTAGGGCCCGAGCAGTACTTC. Translated, it gives CASSLGPEQYF.

DNA of the CDR3: TGTGCCAGCAGTTACTCGGAGCGCGAAAAACTGTTTTTT. Protein sequence: CASSYSEREKLFF. The rearrangement joins TRBV6-6 to TRBJ1-4; D gene unclear. The V end lost 0 bases, the J end lost 8 bases, and 7 bases lay between the germline ends. The CDR3 has 13 amino acids. Per germline, CDR1 MNHNY and CDR2 SVGAGI (reference sequence).

The rearrangement links TRBV5-5 to TRBJ2-7, with 10 bases that match TRBD2. The CDR3 is made up of 15 amino acids. CDR1 and CDR2 (germline): SGHKS, YYEKEE (reference sequence). With 4 bases clipped from V and 8 bases from J, the junction kept 12 bases outside the gene matches. The CDR3 DNA sequence: TGTGCCAGCAGCGGAGAGCGGGGGGGCCCTTTGAAGCAGTACTTC. Amino acid sequence: CASSGERGGPLKQYF.

V usage is TRBV7-9 and J usage is TRBJ2-1; no clear D gene. V was trimmed by 2 bases and J by 8 bases, leaving 16 bases between them. CDR3 length equals 15 residues. CDR1 is SEHNR and CDR2 is FQNEAQ in the germline V gene (reference sequence). The CDR3 sequence is CASSLNGSPLYEQFF. The DNA for the CDR3 is TGTGCCAGCAGCTTAAATGGTTCCCCCCTATATGAGCAGTTCTTC.

This rearrangement joins TRBV5-4 to TRBJ2-2; no firm D call. Trimming took 0 bases from V and 2 from J, leaving 8 bases between them. Germline-derived CDR1 and CDR2 are SGHNT and YYREEE (reference sequence). The CDR3 loop spans 15 amino acids. The CDR3 is CASSLGQINTGELFF. The CDR3 DNA sequence: TGTGCCAGCAGCTTGGGACAAATTAACACCGGGGAGCTGTTTTTT.

V gene TRBV10-1 combines with J gene TRBJ2-1; 10 bases fit TRBD2. Germline CDR1 is WNHNN and CDR2 is SYGVQD (reference sequence). This CDR3 is built from 14 residues. The junction had 4 bases not matched to a gene; V was cut back by 2 bases and J by 9 bases. The CDR3 reads CASSEKRLAGEQFF. The CDR3 region has the DNA TGCGCCAGCAGTGAGAAGAGACTAGCGGGTGAGCAGTTCTTC.

The chain couples TRBV5-8 to TRBJ2-1, with 10 positions matching TRBD2. The CDR3 extends over 16 amino acids. Germline-derived CDR1 and CDR2 are SGHTS and YDEGEE. The J segment lost 3 bases and the V segment lost 2 bases, leaving 5 bases of the junction unmatched. CDR3 DNA sequence: TGTGCCAGCAGCTTTCCTCTAGCGGGGGACTACAATGAGCAGTTCTTC. It encodes CASSFPLAGDYNEQFF.

The chain joins TRBV28 to TRBJ1-1; 8 bases are shared with TRBD1. The germline V gene has CDR1 MDHEN and CDR2 SYDVKM. Trimming removed 8 bases from V and 6 bases from J; junction bases left unmatched: 8. This CDR3 is built from 13 residues. CDR3 sequence (DNA): TGTGCCAGCGGAAATCAGGGGGCCTCTGAAGCTTTCTTT. Its translation is CASGNQGASEAFF.

V and J are TRBV10-1 and TRBJ1-2, with 9 bases aligning to TRBD1. V lost 6 bases to trimming and J lost 4 bases; unmatched junction nucleotides: 6. The CDR3 covers 14 residues. CDR1 is WNHNN and CDR2 is SYGVQD in the germline V gene (reference sequence). The CDR3 is CASRHRGRLYGYTF. As DNA, the CDR3 is TGCGCCAGCAGGCACAGGGGGCGCCTCTATGGCTACACCTTC.

The gene calls are TRBV4-3 and TRBJ2-5; 8 bases are a match to TRBD2. The CDR3 has 18 residues. Unmatched junction bases numbered 9, after V lost 0 bases and J lost 0 bases. Germline values: CDR1 LGHNA, CDR2 YSLEER. Written as DNA, the CDR3 is TGCGCCAGCAGCCAAGATTTAAGTACTAGCGGATACCAAGAGACCCAGTACTTC. As protein: CASSQDLSTSGYQETQYF.

The CDR3 protein is CASSQELTGELFF. Here the CDR3 DNA reads TGCGCCAGCAGCCAAGAACTTACCGGGGAGCTGTTTTTT. The V call is TRBV4-3, the J call TRBJ2-2; D uncertain. Trimming cost V 0 bases and J 5 bases, with 4 bases left between them. Germline V gene sequence: CDR1 LGHNA, CDR2 YSLEER. This CDR3 region has 13 residues.

V usage is TRBV2 and J usage is TRBJ2-1; 12 nucleotides agree with TRBD2. Germline V gives CDR1 SNHLY, CDR2 FYNNEI. This CDR3 region has 18 residues. With 1 base clipped from V and 6 bases from J, the junction kept 10 bases outside the gene matches. CDR3 nucleotides: TGTGCCAGCAGTGAAGATTGGGCTAGCGGGGGGGGAGGCAATGAGCAGTTCTTC. Translation: CASSEDWASGGGGNEQFF. Complete variable domain (other parts from reference TRBV2 and TRBJ2-1): EPEVTQTPSHQVTQMGQEVILRCVPISNHLYFYWYRQILGQKVEFLVSFYNNEISEKSEIFDDQFSVERPDGSNFTLKIRSTKLEDSAMYFCASSEDWASGGGGNEQFFGPGTRLTVL.

The chain uses TRBV5-8 and TRBJ1-4; 8 bases align to TRBD1. The germline V gene has CDR1 SGHTS and CDR2 YDEGEE. The CDR3 runs to 15 residues. Losses at the gene ends were 5 bases for V and 8 bases for J; bases not matched to a gene: 11. The CDR3 DNA follows: TGTGCCAGCAGTTACGGACAGGGCAGGGGGGAAAAACTGTTTTTT. Amino acid sequence: CASSYGQGRGEKLFF. The full variable domain, its missing parts supplied by reference TRBV5-8 and TRBJ1-4, is EAGVTQSPTHLIKTRGQQATLRCSPISGHTSVYWYQQALGLGLQFLLWYDEGEERNRGNFPPRFSGRQFPNYSSELNVNALELEDSALYLCASSYGQGRGEKLFFGSGTQLSVL.

The chain links TRBV18 to TRBJ1-2, with a weak D call TRBD1 (5 bases). V was cut by 2 bases and J by 7 bases, with 17 bases left in between. The CDR3 has 15 amino acids. Germline-derived CDR1 and CDR2 are KGHSH and LQKENI. For the CDR3, the DNA is TGTGCCAGCTCACCAGGGGGGACCGGAGTCTCTGGCTACACCTTC. Amino acids: CASSPGGTGVSGYTF.

J is TRBJ2-1 and V is TRBV7-8; TRBD1 agrees at 9 bases. The germline gives CDR1 SGHVS, CDR2 FQNEAQ. This CDR3 is built from 17 residues. V gave up 1 base and J gave up 4 bases; unmatched junction bases: 8. The CDR3 region is CASSLEGDRAGYNEQFF. The CDR3 DNA follows: TGTGCCAGCAGCTTAGAGGGGGACAGGGCGGGGTACAATGAGCAGTTCTTC. The variable domain in full, completed from reference TRBV7-8 and TRBJ2-1, reads GAGVSQSPRYKVAKRGQDVALRCDPISGHVSLFWYQQALGQGPEFLTYFQNEAQLDKSGLPSDRFFAERPEGSVSTLKIQRTQQEDSAVYLCASSLEGDRAGYNEQFFGPGTRLTVL.

The V gene is TRBV19, the J gene TRBJ2-7; possibly TRBD2 for D (7 bases). This CDR3 contains 13 residues. Germline assignment: CDR1 LNHDA and CDR2 SQIVND (reference sequence). CDR3 sequence (DNA): TGTGCAACGAGGCGGGGGCTCAACTACGAGCAGTACTTC. Amino acids: CATRRGLNYEQYF.

The sample holds a few counts of this clone. The V gene is TRBV5-1, the J gene TRBJ2-7; 10 nucleotides match TRBD2. The germline CDR1 and CDR2 sequences are SGHRS and YFSETQ. This CDR3 comprises 15 residues. V shed 4 bases, J shed 3 bases, and the junction held 7 bases outside the gene matches. The DNA of the CDR3 is TGCGCCAGCAGCCCCGGGACTAGCGTCTACTACGAGCAGTACTTC. Translating gives CASSPGTSVYYEQYF.

The chain uses TRBV5-4 and TRBJ2-5, with 7 bases fitting TRBD2. Germline V gene data show CDR1 as SGHNT and CDR2 as YYREEE (reference sequence). The CDR3 consists of 18 residues. Trimming cost V 0 bases and J 4 bases; bases outside gene matches: 15. For the CDR3, the DNA is TGTGCCAGCAGCTTGGGGGGAACGGGAGGAACCCGGGGAGAGACCCAGTACTTC. Protein: CASSLGGTGGTRGETQYF.

The genes are TRBV5-1 and TRBJ2-7; D possibly corresponds to TRBD2 (5 bases). In germline, CDR1 is SGHRS, CDR2 YFSETQ. This CDR3 has 15 amino acids. With 4 bases removed from V and 0 bases from J, the gap between germline ends came to 14 bases. The CDR3 nucleotides read TGCGCCAGCAGCCCAGGACTGGGGAGCTCCTACGAGCAGTACTTC. The encoded protein is CASSPGLGSSYEQYF.